These 23 T cell receptor beta chains were all obtained from the same sample, sequenced in a study of CD8 T cells in Susac syndrome. Random hexamers were used to reverse transcribe roughly 0.45 to 1 ug of RNA. TCRdb reanalysed the immunoSEQ multiplex PCR reads using MiXCR and keeps one entry per CDR3 protein. The repertoire includes approximately 180,000 distinct CDR3 sequences, roughly 90% of them detected once, and approximately 0.09% sits in the top ten. The sequencing input was CD4+ T cells from PBMCs. The receptors originated from a human donor with Susac syndrome.

This chain connects TRBV5-1 to TRBJ2-1, with TRBD1 matching 8 bases. V lost 4 bases and J lost 3; bases outside the gene matches: 6. Germline loops: CDR1 SGHRS, CDR2 YFSETQ. The CDR3 has 15 amino acids. The CDR3 loop reads CASSPQGAFYNEQFF. The DNA of the CDR3 is TGCGCCAGCAGCCCTCAGGGGGCTTTCTACAATGAGCAGTTCTTC. Full variable domain (rest looked up from reference TRBV5-1 and TRBJ2-1): KAGVTQTPRYLIKTRGQQVTLSCSPISGHRSVSWYQQTPGQGLQFLFEYFSETQRNKGNFPGRFSGRQFSNSRSEMNVSTLELGDSALYLCASSPQGAFYNEQFFGPGTRLTVL.

V gene TRBV5-1 combines with J gene TRBJ1-2, with TRBD1 matching over 7 bases. The germline V gene encodes CDR1 SGHRS and CDR2 YFSETQ. J gave up 3 bases and V 0 bases, and 5 bases lay outside the gene matches. The CDR3 runs to 15 residues. This CDR3 is CASSLAQGGDYGYTF. The CDR3, as DNA: TGCGCCAGCAGCTTGGCCCAGGGGGGGGACTATGGCTACACCTTC.

This clonotype was counted once. The chain is built from TRBV30 and TRBJ1-1; D remains unclear. CDR1 is GTSNPN, CDR2 SVGIG, per germline (reference sequence). Deletions cut 2 bases from V and 5 bases from J, with 12 bases between. CDR3 size: 13 residues. CDR3 loop: CAWSPPQGTEAFF. CDR3 DNA: TGTGCCTGGAGTCCCCCCCAAGGTACTGAAGCTTTCTTT.

The V call is TRBV12-3 or TRBV12-4, the J call TRBJ2-1; tentative D call: TRBD2 (6 bases). Trimming left V 8 bases short and J 9 bases short, with 14 bases between. The length of the CDR3 is 12 residues. The CDR3 DNA is TGTGCCAGCGCGCGGGGAGAGGGTGAGCAGTTCTTC. Residues: CASARGEGEQFF.

The chain joins TRBV6-5 to TRBJ1-3; D is ambiguous. The CDR3 spans 17 residues. The V gene's germline CDR1 is MNHEY and CDR2 SVGAGI. Trimming cost V 0 bases and J 0 bases, with 12 bases left between them. The CDR3 here is CASSYSSAWSSGNTIYF. Written as DNA, the CDR3 is TGTGCCAGCAGTTACTCGTCAGCCTGGAGCTCTGGAAACACCATATATTTT.

The V call is TRBV5-4, the J call TRBJ1-1; 7 bases map to TRBD1. The CDR3 is 14 amino acids. Per the germline V gene, CDR1 is SGHNT and CDR2 is YYREEE (reference sequence). Trimming removed 4 bases from V and 5 bases from J; junction bases left unmatched: 8. CDR3 nucleotide sequence: TGTGCCAGCAGCCAGCAGGGGGTGAGGACTGAAGCTTTCTTT. This translates into CASSQQGVRTEAFF.

This clonotype has just one count. The rearrangement uses TRBV30 and TRBJ1-5, with D uncertain. The V and J ends lost 2 bases and 4 bases respectively, with 9 bases between them. Germline loops: CDR1 GTSNPN, CDR2 SVGIG (reference sequence). CDR3 length equals 13 residues. The CDR3 coding sequence is TGTGCCTGGAGTTATTATGGAAATCAGCCCCAGCATTTT. Its translation: CAWSYYGNQPQHF.

The chain combines TRBV3-1 with TRBJ1-4; no clear D. Deletions cut 1 base from V and 6 bases from J, with 12 bases between. This CDR3 spans 15 amino acids. The germline V gene has CDR1 LGHDT and CDR2 YNNKEL (reference sequence). CDR3 sequence reads: CASSQGERGYEKLFF. DNA of the CDR3: TGTGCCAGCAGCCAAGGCGAGCGAGGATATGAAAAACTGTTTTTT.

The sample holds one count of this clonotype. V is TRBV28 and J is TRBJ2-3; D not resolved. Trimming left V 8 bases short and J 6 bases short, with 9 bases between. In germline, CDR1 is MDHEN, CDR2 SYDVKM. The CDR3 totals 11 residues. Here the CDR3 DNA reads TGTGCCAGCCTCGACGGGGATACGCAGTATTTT. Its translation: CASLDGDTQYF. Supplemented by reference TRBV28 and TRBJ2-3, the full variable domain reads DVKVTQSSRYLVKRTGEKVFLECVQDMDHENMFWYRQDPGLGLRLIYFSYDVKMKEKGDIPEGYSVSREKKERFSLILESASTNQTSMYLCASLDGDTQYFGPGTRLTVL.

A single count supports this clonotype. The V and J genes are TRBV9 and TRBJ2-3, with 14 bases aligning to TRBD2. The CDR3 contains 16 residues. Germline CDR1 SGDLS, CDR2 YYNGEE. Unmatched junction bases numbered 0, after V lost 0 bases and J lost 3 bases. As DNA, the CDR3 is TGTGCCAGCAGCGTAGGGACTAGCGGGGGGACAGATACGCAGTATTTT. As protein: CASSVGTSGGTDTQYF.

The chain employs TRBV5-1 and TRBJ2-5; 7 bases are shared with TRBD1. J lost 5 bases, V lost 4 bases, and 11 bases had no gene match. CDR3 size: 15 residues. Germline V gene sequence: CDR1 SGHRS, CDR2 YFSETQ. In nucleotides, the CDR3 is TGCGCCAGCAGCCTACGGACAGGCTCTCCGGAGACCCAGTACTTC. Protein product: CASSLRTGSPETQYF.

This rearrangement joins TRBV7-9 to TRBJ2-3; possible D gene TRBD2, 6 bases. Germline V CDR1 and CDR2: SEHNR, FQNEAQ (reference sequence). This CDR3 is 14 amino acids long. V lost 5 bases to trimming and J lost 6 bases, with 15 bases between them. CDR3 region: CASSMMGGMDTQYF. The CDR3 DNA sequence: TGTGCCAGCAGCATGATGGGGGGAATGGATACGCAGTATTTT.

The chain uses TRBV15 and TRBJ2-3; TRBD1 agrees at 7 bases. CDR3 length: 15 residues. V lost 2 bases to trimming and J lost 0 bases; unmatched junction nucleotides: 2. Germline V gene sequence: CDR1 LNHNV, CDR2 YYDKDF (reference sequence). In DNA form, the CDR3 reads TGTGCCACCAGCAGACGACAGGGAAGCACAGATACGCAGTATTTT. Translating it yields CATSRRQGSTDTQYF.

The chain couples TRBV19 to TRBJ1-3; D unresolved. The V gene's germline CDR1 is LNHDA and CDR2 SQIVND (reference sequence). Trimming removed 5 bases at V and 2 bases at J, with 10 bases between. The CDR3 is made up of 14 amino acids. DNA for the CDR3: TGTGCCAGTAGTTTTGGTTCGGCTGGAAACACCATATATTTT. This sequence encodes CASSFGSAGNTIYF.

This clonotype turned up a few times. The chain is built from TRBV6-5 and TRBJ1-1; D gene ambiguous. Germline lookup yields CDR1 MNHEY and CDR2 SVGAGI. The CDR3 has 15 amino acids. Trimming left V 0 bases short and J 0 bases short, with 8 bases between. The CDR3 protein is CASSYSAVMNTEAFF. CDR3 DNA sequence: TGTGCCAGCAGTTACTCTGCGGTGATGAACACTGAAGCTTTCTTT.

This clonotype was seen just once. The J gene is TRBJ2-1, the V gene TRBV6-6; no reliable D call. Trimming removed 10 bases at V and 0 bases at J, with 7 bases between. Germline CDR1 is MNHNY and CDR2 is SVGAGI (reference sequence). This CDR3 comprises 12 residues. CDR3 sequence reads: CATLTSYNEQFF. In nucleotides, the CDR3 is TGTGCCACCCTGACCTCCTACAATGAGCAGTTCTTC.

This clonotype was found a few times. A read error may produce the germline difference seen at one junction end. The chain is built from TRBV5-1 and TRBJ1-1, with D maybe TRBD1 (6 bases). There are 13 residues in the CDR3. Germline assignment: CDR1 SGHRS and CDR2 YFSETQ. CDR3 DNA sequence: TGTGCCAGCAGCCCGGACAGAGACACTGAAGCTTTCTTT. It yields the protein CASSPDRDTEAFF.

This clonotype has only one observation. The chain has TRBV28 and TRBJ2-3; D possibly matches TRBD1 or TRBD2 (5 bases each). The germline CDR1 and CDR2 sequences are MDHEN and SYDVKM. V lost 5 bases and J 2 bases, leaving 20 bases between the germline ends. The CDR3 length is 17 residues. The CDR3 spells CASSPRAGTSLTDTQYF. DNA of the CDR3: TGTGCCAGCAGTCCACGGGCAGGGACCAGTCTCACAGATACGCAGTATTTT.

This chain links TRBV7-9 with TRBJ2-3, with TRBD2 identical over 10 bases. This CDR3 spans 15 amino acids. V was pared by 6 bases and J by 4 bases, with 7 bases of the junction left unmatched. The germline V gene encodes CDR1 SEHNR and CDR2 FQNEAQ (reference sequence). The CDR3 protein is CASSTSGRGADTQYF. CDR3 DNA sequence: TGTGCCAGCAGTACCAGCGGGAGGGGCGCAGATACGCAGTATTTT.

The rearrangement links TRBV19 to TRBJ1-1, with 10 bases identical to TRBD1. Germline CDR1 and CDR2: LNHDA and SQIVND (reference sequence). Trimming at V came to 5 bases and at J to 2 bases, leaving 5 bases not matched to a gene. The CDR3 covers 15 residues. CDR3 amino acids: CASSRQGAVNTEAFF. The CDR3 DNA reads TGTGCCAGTAGTCGACAGGGGGCTGTTAACACTGAAGCTTTCTTT.

The chain joins TRBV20-1 to TRBJ2-1; 15 positions match TRBD2. Germline CDR1 reads DFQATT; CDR2 reads SNEGSKA (reference sequence). The trim removed 0 bases at V and 1 base at J, leaving 7 bases unmatched. The CDR3 runs to 19 residues. Here the CDR3 reads CSARDGTSGRIFSYNEQFF. CDR3 nucleotide sequence: TGCAGTGCTAGAGACGGGACTAGCGGGAGGATCTTTTCCTACAATGAGCAGTTCTTC.

CDR3 DNA: TGTGCCAGTAGTATAGAGGCAGGGGGGACTTACGAGCAGTACTTC. Its translation is CASSIEAGGTYEQYF. The chain couples TRBV19 to TRBJ2-7; the D gene is possibly TRBD1 (7 bases). The germline V and J ends were trimmed by 0 bases and 4 bases, with 13 bases remaining between them. The CDR3 loop spans 15 amino acids. Germline V gene lookup returns CDR1 LNHDA and CDR2 SQIVND (reference sequence).

The chain has TRBV7-3 and TRBJ2-3; 14 positions agree with TRBD2. This CDR3 is 18 amino acids long. The germline gives CDR1 SGHTA, CDR2 FQGTGA. With 5 bases clipped from V and 0 bases from J, the junction kept 7 bases outside the gene matches. The CDR3 DNA is TGTGCCAGCAGCCGACTAGCGGGGGGGCCTTTCAGCACAGATACGCAGTATTTT. Its protein product is CASSRLAGGPFSTDTQYF.